This entry describes one T cell receptor beta chain. Its antigen is still unknown. Base qualities were left out, and no much larger clone turns up one base away. The library was produced with 5' RACE. The reads were generated on an Illumina HiSeq 2500. A second PCR of 7 to 11 cycles was run with a J-beta primer mix and a sample-barcoded 5' primer. A template-switch 5' adaptor carrying 12 random nucleotides introduced a unique molecular identifier onto each TCR beta cDNA molecule. Each sample yielded at least 3 million CDR3-containing paired-end reads. First-strand cDNA was synthesized from all RNA with the Mint cDNA synthesis kit, primed by a TRBC-specific oligonucleotide. Following uracil-DNA glycosylase treatment, a first 18-cycle PCR with universal primers M1SS and BC2_uni_R was performed on all cDNA. For the original study's pipeline: Normalization of each sample was performed by random selection of 1 million high-quality reads, each carrying a distinct molecular identifier. Reads sharing molecular identifiers were discarded rather than binned into consensus sequences. MiTCR, set to a Q25 quality threshold and the strictest error-elimination algorithm, was used for CDR3 identification, clonotype clustering and error correction. A nonparametric unseen species model with Euler transformation was used to estimate a lower bound on total TCR beta diversity. TCRdb took the public reads, trimmed them with fastp at Q25, ran MiXCR for clone calling and kept in-frame beta chains. Rows matching on CDR3 protein sequence are summarized as one entry with the most common DNA and genes. The V and J calls were not made by the authors but by TCRdb's processing. This sample gives some 1,500,000 distinct CDR3 sequences in total; 35% to 45% of them show up just once. Of the sample, about 4.1% falls within the top ten clones.

Trimming leaves V shorter by 5 bases and J shorter by 5 bases, with the junction holding 5 bases beyond the gene matches. Reading from cysteine to phenylalanine, the CDR3 counts 13 amino acids. Here the CDR3 DNA is all that survives: 39 bases in frame from base 1. From a lookup of the germline V gene, CDR1 and CDR2 are MNHEY and SVGAGI. The data stem from a study of blood T cells in healthy people across ages (dated by TCRdb to between 2014 and 2017). Describing the broader study: In model experiments, template switching captured roughly one uniquely barcoded TCR beta cDNA molecule for every two T cells. To track age-related changes in TCR beta repertoire diversity, the study relied on deep sequencing normalized with unique cDNA molecular identifiers. The donors were divided into four age groups: young (average around 16 years), middle-aged (over 35), aged (about 60) and long-lived (nearly 85). To avoid experimental bias, donors of different ages were randomly spread across the sequencing lanes. The study analyzed two additional independent replicas of 1 million unique cDNA reads from the same blood draw for two donors, one aged 18 to 29 and one aged 80 or older. Results and caveats for the whole study, not just this receptor: Since profiling was done on bulk unsorted PBMCs, naive and antigen-experienced compartments could not be conclusively compared. Estimates of total diversity based on one million sequenced T cells were considered lower bounds and underestimates. The CMV infection status of donors was not known, potentially confounding age-related changes in expanded clonotypes. As age increased, observed TCR beta diversity per million T cells dropped in a roughly linear way, and a significant reduction was already evident by age roughly 36. Compared with the aged group, the long-lived group had more naive CD4+ T cells, fewer expanded clones and increased TCR diversity, suggesting age selection. Observed TCR beta diversity correlated strongly with the percentage of naive T cells measured by flow cytometry.

The roughly 39 donors, aged roughly 6 to 100 years, were systemically healthy Caucasian individuals from Russia. Approximately 9.3 milliliters of peripheral blood were collected from each donor into EDTA-treated Vacutainer tubes. Ficoll-Paque density-gradient centrifugation was used to isolate PBMCs, with at least 6.5 million per sample. Trizol reagent was used to extract total RNA from the PBMCs, yielding at least 6 micrograms per sample. The percentages of naive CD45RAhigh/CD27high T cells were determined by flow cytometry on a PBMC aliquot from every donor. Sequencing was carried out using blood. The receptor's source is a woman aged 18-29 years in good health. The chain links TRBV6-5 with TRBJ2-5; the junction holds 7 bases that match TRBD1. The nucleotides read TGTGCCAGCAGTGACGAGACAGGGGAGACCCAGTACTTC. It translates as CASSDETGETQYF.